These 15 T cell receptor beta chains came from one sample sequenced in a study of blood T cell repertoires in COVID-19. TCRdb's table, derived via immunoSEQ multiplex PCR, lists solely in-frame clones and lacks some. Of 400,000 to 550,000 clones listed, approximately 90% are singletons. The sequenced material came from peripheral blood. The receptors stem from a woman aged 25 to 39 with acute or convalescent COVID-19.

V is TRBV10-1 and J is TRBJ2-3; 8 nucleotides align to TRBD2. The J segment lost 5 bases and the V segment lost 3 bases, leaving 16 bases of the junction unmatched. Germline CDR1 WNHNN, CDR2 SYGVQD (reference sequence). The CDR3 is made up of 18 amino acids. Here the CDR3 DNA reads TGCGCCAGCAGTGACCCCCGAGGGATGGCGGGAGGTCGAGATACGCAGTATTTT. Translating it yields CASSDPRGMAGGRDTQYF.

The chain joins TRBV9 to TRBJ1-4; D possibly corresponds to TRBD1 (5 bases). This CDR3 region has 14 residues. The ends were cut back, 0 bases at V and 8 bases at J, with 11 bases in the middle. Germline loops: CDR1 SGDLS, CDR2 YYNGEE. CDR3 sequence: CASSVEGAGEKLFF. The DNA for the CDR3 is TGTGCCAGCAGCGTAGAAGGGGCCGGCGAAAAACTGTTTTTT.

The gene calls are TRBV28 and TRBJ1-5, with D unclear. The CDR3 contains 13 residues. V lost 7 bases, J lost 8 bases, and 15 bases lay in between. Germline CDR1 and CDR2: MDHEN and SYDVKM. CDR3 residues: CASTHPPAEPQHF. CDR3 sequence (DNA): TGTGCCAGCACCCACCCCCCCGCGGAGCCCCAGCATTTT.

The V and J genes are TRBV11-2 and TRBJ1-4; a possible D gene is TRBD1 (6 bases). The CDR3 spans 14 residues. Germline lookup yields CDR1 SGHAT and CDR2 FQNNGV. V dropped 5 bases and J dropped 7 bases, with 14 bases sitting between them. The CDR3 sequence is CASSPRGRGEKLFF. The CDR3 DNA follows: TGTGCCAGCAGCCCCAGGGGAAGGGGTGAAAAACTGTTTTTT.

The chain recombines TRBV9 with TRBJ1-4, with 7 nucleotides matching TRBD1. The CDR3 extends over 14 amino acids. The trim removed 5 bases at V and 3 bases at J, leaving 4 bases unmatched. The germline CDR1 and CDR2 sequences are SGDLS and YYNGEE. Written as DNA, the CDR3 is TGTGCCAGCAGTGCAGGGGGTGCTAATGAAAAACTGTTTTTT. Protein: CASSAGGANEKLFF.

The genes are TRBV6-2 or TRBV6-3 and TRBJ1-2, with a possible D match to TRBD1 (5 bases). The germline V and J ends were trimmed by 5 bases and 5 bases, with 9 bases remaining between them. Looked up from germline, CDR1 is MNHEY and CDR2 is SVGEGT. The CDR3 has 12 residues. This CDR3 reads CASSTDRYGYTF. The DNA of the CDR3 is TGTGCCAGCAGTACAGACAGATATGGCTACACCTTC.

The rearrangement uses TRBV6-1 and TRBJ1-5, with D unclear. V was pared by 7 bases and J by 2 bases, with 9 bases between. The length of the CDR3 is 13 residues. Germline values: CDR1 MNHNS, CDR2 SASEGT. DNA of the CDR3: TGTGCCAGCACAGGCAGTCGCAATCAGCCCCAGCATTTT. As protein: CASTGSRNQPQHF.

The chain recombines TRBV5-6 with TRBJ2-2; D may be TRBD1 (6 bases). The CDR3 is 13 amino acids. Deletions cut 6 bases from V and 6 bases from J, with 12 bases between. Germline CDR1 is SGHDT and CDR2 is YYEEEE. CDR3 region: CASTPGDAGELFF. CDR3 sequence (DNA): TGTGCCAGCACCCCAGGGGATGCCGGGGAGCTGTTTTTT.

The genes are TRBV12-3 or TRBV12-4 and TRBJ2-1, with D unclear. V lost 6 bases and J lost 6, with 6 bases in between. This CDR3 has 11 amino acids. The CDR3 DNA reads TGTGCCAGCAGCCACACCAATGAGCAGTTCTTC. Amino acid sequence: CASSHTNEQFF.

This clone has a handful of counts. This chain joins TRBV5-1 and TRBJ2-7, with D maybe TRBD1 (5 bases). CDR3 length: 13 amino acids. Germline CDR1 and CDR2: SGHRS and YFSETQ. Trimming removed 5 bases at V and 5 bases at J, with 14 bases between. CDR3 coding DNA: TGCGCCAGCAGTCTTCAGGGTCTGGACGAGCAGTACTTC. Protein product: CASSLQGLDEQYF.

The chain is built from TRBV28 and TRBJ2-1; 10 bases agree with TRBD2. The trim removed 6 bases at V and 4 bases at J, leaving 6 bases unmatched. Looked up from germline, CDR1 is MDHEN and CDR2 is SYDVKM. The CDR3 consists of 15 residues. CDR3 sequence reads: CASRIGTSVYNEQFF. Written as DNA, the CDR3 is TGTGCCAGCAGAATTGGGACTAGCGTATACAATGAGCAGTTCTTC.

The V gene is TRBV6-5, the J gene TRBJ2-1; D ambiguous. V gave up 5 bases and J gave up 3 bases, with 5 bases separating them. CDR1 is MNHEY and CDR2 is SVGAGI in the germline V gene. CDR3 size: 12 residues. CDR3 sequence reads: CASSLVYNEQFF. Written as DNA, the CDR3 is TGTGCCAGCAGTCTTGTCTACAATGAGCAGTTCTTC.

The genes are TRBV3-1 (or the pseudogene TRBV3-2) and TRBJ1-2; no clear D. The germline V gene has CDR1 LGHDT and CDR2 YNNKEL (reference sequence). The CDR3 loop spans 16 amino acids. V was trimmed by 1 base and J by 8 bases, leaving 20 bases between them. CDR3 sequence: CASSQVEGSARRGYTF. CDR3 sequence (DNA): TGTGCCAGCAGCCAAGTCGAAGGCAGCGCCCGACGCGGCTACACCTTC.

J is TRBJ1-3 and V is TRBV28; tentatively, D is TRBD1 (6 bases). V lost 3 bases, J lost 8 bases, and 17 bases lay in between. Germline CDR1 reads MDHEN; CDR2 reads SYDVKM. This CDR3 region has 15 residues. The CDR3 loop reads CASSFSGGVGYTIYF. In DNA form, the CDR3 reads TGTGCCAGCAGTTTTTCGGGGGGCGTCGGGTACACCATATATTTT.

This chain joins TRBV19 and TRBJ2-7; D is undetermined. V gave up 6 bases and J gave up 1 base, with 19 bases separating them. CDR1 is LNHDA and CDR2 is SQIVND in the germline V gene (reference sequence). CDR3 length equals 16 residues. In DNA form, the CDR3 reads TGTGCCAGTAGCCAACCAAGCGCCCTAGGTTCCTACGAGCAGTACTTC. This gives the protein CASSQPSALGSYEQYF.